This TCR beta chain was found in a study of blood T cells in healthy people across ages. Primers used in a second PCR of roughly 7 to 12 cycles were a sample-barcoded 5' primer and a J-beta primer mix. TCRdb independently ran MiXCR on the 5' RACE reads; one entry per CDR3 protein. The sample has 1.4 million to 1.5 million distinct CDR3 sequences; 35% to 45% are singletons. This receptor was obtained from a woman aged 18-29 years in good health. Material: blood.

CDR3 residues: CASSLMGLGSYNEQFF. The CDR3, as DNA: TGTGCCAGCAGCTTAATGGGGCTTGGGTCCTACAATGAGCAGTTCTTC. V usage is TRBV11-2 and J usage is TRBJ2-1, with D perhaps TRBD1 (5 bases). Germline loops: CDR1 SGHAT, CDR2 FQNNGV. The germline V and J ends were trimmed by 2 bases and 1 base, with 12 bases remaining between them. This CDR3 is 16 amino acids long.